A selection of T cell receptor beta chains follows, all from one sample in a study of T-cell memory formation after mild COVID-19. TCRdb reprocessed the 5' RACE reads via MiXCR and lists one record per CDR3 protein. This sample yields around 140,000 distinct CDR3 sequences, of which roughly 24% are seen a single time; roughly 24% belongs to the top ten. Sequenced input: PBMCs or a T cell subset sorted from them (not recorded which). The receptors originated from an adult woman who had mild COVID-19 (a few samples of this study predate the infection). Cell type and time point are not known. Each CDR3 is given with its conserved first and last residue. A D gene is named only where the DNA matches it firmly. A row's size may be missing; if present it is once, few, many or a size class.

J | size | V | D | DNA | CDR3
TRBJ2-7 | few | TRBV4-2 | TRBD1 | TGTGCCAGCAGCCAAGAAGCGCAGGGGGCCGCCCCAGAGCAGTACTTC | CASSQEAQGAAPEQYF
TRBJ1-2 | . | TRBV4-1 | . | TGCGCCAGCAGCGACATCGGGAACCTTAACTATGGCTACACCTTC | CASSDIGNLNYGYTF
TRBJ1-2 | . | TRBV10-3 | TRBD1 | TGTGCCATCAATCCACAGGGGGACCTTAACTATGGCTACACCTTC | CAINPQGDLNYGYTF
TRBJ2-3 | few | TRBV5-1 | . | TGCGCCAGCAGCTTGGAAGACACAGATACGCAGTATTTT | CASSLEDTDTQYF
TRBJ2-7 | few | TRBV9 | . | TGTGCCAGCAGCGTAGGACAGACCTACGAGCAGTACTTC | CASSVGQTYEQYF
TRBJ2-7 | . | TRBV20-1 | TRBD1 | TGCAGTGCGCGGACAGGGCCCGCCGAGCAGTACTTC | CSARTGPAEQYF
TRBJ1-1 | few | TRBV9 | . | TGTGCCAGCAGCGTAGCTTGGGCCCCGTCAACTGAAGCTTTCTTT | CASSVAWAPSTEAFF
TRBJ1-2 | few | TRBV20-1 | . | TGCAGTGCTAGAGAAGGCAGTCCCTATGGCTACACCTTC | CSAREGSPYGYTF
TRBJ1-1 | . | TRBV7-9 | . | TGTGCCAGCAGCCCGAGTACAGCCCCCTGGGAAGCTTTCTTT | CASSPSTAPWEAFF
TRBJ2-7 | few | TRBV27 | TRBD2 | TGTGCCAGCAGCCCCCTAGCGGGAGGGCCGTACGAGCAGTACTTC | CASSPLAGGPYEQYF
TRBJ1-1 | few | TRBV12-3/TRBV12-4 | . | TGTGCCAGCACCCTACAGACCGAGGCTACTGAAGCTTTCTTT | CASTLQTEATEAFF
TRBJ2-3 | . | TRBV29-1 | . | TGCAGCGTTGACCTTCGCCCAGATACGCAGTATTTT | CSVDLRPDTQYF
TRBJ1-2 | few | TRBV5-1 | . | TGCGCCAGCAGCGGGGAGGGTTCCCCCTATGGCTACACCTTC | CASSGEGSPYGYTF
TRBJ2-7 | few | TRBV27 | TRBD2 | TGTGCCAGCAGCAAGGGACTAGCGGTTTACGAGCAGTACTTC | CASSKGLAVYEQYF
TRBJ2-7 | . | TRBV29-1 | TRBD1 | TGCAGCGCCCGACAGGGGGGGCATGAGGAGCAGTACTTC | CSARQGGHEEQYF
TRBJ2-7 | few | TRBV7-9 | TRBD2 | TGTGCCAGCAGCTTAGTTGGGGGACTAGCGGGAGGCGGCTACGAGCAGTACTTC | CASSLVGGLAGGGYEQYF
TRBJ1-1 | few | TRBV29-1 | TRBD1 | TGCAGCGCAGGACAGGGTGTGAGCACTGAAGCTTTCTTT | CSAGQGVSTEAFF
TRBJ1-2 | . | TRBV6-7 | . | TGTGCCAGCAGTTCCCTAAAAGGGCGCTTCTATGGCTACACCTTC | CASSSLKGRFYGYTF
TRBJ2-1 | few | TRBV30 | TRBD2 | TGTGCCTGGGCAGCGGGAGTTGGCTACAATGAGCAGTTCTTC | CAWAAGVGYNEQFF
TRBJ2-7 | once | TRBV7-8 | . | TGTGCCAGCAGCCCACTCCCCAGCTACGAGCAGTACTTC | CASSPLPSYEQYF
TRBJ2-7 | . | TRBV7-2 | . | TGTGCCAGCAGCGCGCTGGGACTGGGGGAATACGAGCAGTACTTC | CASSALGLGEYEQYF
TRBJ2-7 | . | TRBV6-5 | TRBD1 | TGTGCCAGCAGTTACTCGGGACAGCCAAACTACGAGCAGTACTTC | CASSYSGQPNYEQYF
TRBJ1-2 | . | TRBV6-5 | TRBD1 | TGTGCCAGCAGTGTCCGCGGGTCGACAGGGCTCCACAATCCCCTATCATATGGCTACACCTTC | CASSVRGSTGLHNPLSYGYTF